The 18 T cell receptor beta chains below all came from one sample that was sequenced in a study of cytomegalovirus exposure and HLA in healthy donors (dated by TCRdb to about 2017). The library was produced with the immunoSEQ multiplex PCR assay. For the multiplex PCR, a mixture combining 60 forward primers for TCR Vbeta segments and 13 reverse primers for TCR Jbeta segments was used. What TCRdb holds here is the immuneACCESS table cut down to in-frame rearrangements. Part of the clones is not present; checked against another copy, under half of the missing clones reflect an unresolved V gene, and the others are unexplained. The sample table shows approximately 97,000 clones, and 78% are seen once. Jointly, the top ten make up about 4% of the sample. The sequenced sample consisted of PBMCs. The receptor source for this set is a woman in her thirties or forties in good health and CMV-seropositive.

This clone was observed a handful of times. The chain is built from TRBV2 and TRBJ2-7; D remains unclear. CDR1 is SNHLY and CDR2 is FYNNEI in the germline V gene. This CDR3 has 11 residues. Trimming stripped 5 bases from V and 3 bases from J, with 5 bases between. The CDR3 sequence: CASSIRYEQYF. The CDR3 DNA reads TGTGCCAGCAGTATTCGCTACGAGCAGTACTTC.

The V call is TRBV5-1, the J call TRBJ1-1, with TRBD1 matching 7 bases. The CDR3 totals 13 residues. With 4 bases clipped from V and 5 bases from J, the junction kept 5 bases outside the gene matches. Per germline, CDR1 SGHRS and CDR2 YFSETQ. The CDR3 DNA is TGCGCCAGCAGCGGGACAGAGGGGACTGAAGCTTTCTTT. Its protein product is CASSGTEGTEAFF.

The V call is TRBV21-1, the J call TRBJ1-1; TRBD1 was called by the table and not checked on the DNA. TRBV21-1 is marked as a pseudogene. The CDR3 runs to 17 residues. The CDR3, as DNA: TGTGCCAGCAGCCCCTGGGGCAGGGACAAGGGGCACACTGAAGCTTTCTTT. Encoded protein: CASSPWGRDKGHTEAFF.

This clone was recorded a few times. The gene calls are TRBV4-1 and TRBJ2-2; 8 bases are shared with TRBD2. Unmatched junction bases numbered 6, after V lost 4 bases and J lost 5 bases. Germline loops: CDR1 MGHRA, CDR2 YSYEKL. This CDR3 is built from 15 residues. CDR3 loop: CASSPRASGTGELFF. DNA for the CDR3: TGCGCCAGCAGCCCTCGAGCTAGCGGGACCGGGGAGCTGTTTTTT.

The chain combines TRBV27 with TRBJ1-3, with a weak D call TRBD1 (6 bases). The length of the CDR3 is 13 residues. The germline V gene encodes CDR1 MNHEY and CDR2 SMNVEV (reference sequence). Trimming left V 4 bases short and J 3 bases short, with 7 bases between. CDR3 DNA: TGTGCCAGCAGTTCCAGGGGTGGAAACACCATATATTTT. Translating gives CASSSRGGNTIYF.

The chain links TRBV5-1 to TRBJ2-3; perhaps TRBD1 as D (5 bases). Trimming removed 3 bases at V and 0 bases at J, with 11 bases between. The CDR3 is 15 amino acids. CDR1 and CDR2 (germline): SGHRS, YFSETQ. CDR3 amino acids: CASSSQGISTDTQYF. For the CDR3, the DNA is TGCGCCAGCAGCTCCCAGGGTATCAGCACAGATACGCAGTATTTT.

V and J are TRBV30 and TRBJ2-2, with 7 nucleotides matching TRBD2. Trimming at V came to 3 bases and at J to 3 bases, leaving 4 bases not matched to a gene. The CDR3 contains 14 residues. The germline CDR1 and CDR2 sequences are GTSNPN and SVGIG (reference sequence). The CDR3 reads CAWRIGGDTGELFF. CDR3 DNA sequence: TGTGCCTGGAGAATTGGGGGGGACACCGGGGAGCTGTTTTTT. Full variable domain (remainder filled in from reference TRBV30 and TRBJ2-2): SQTIHQWPATLVQPVGSPLSLECTVEGTSNPNLYWYRQAAGRGLQLLFYSVGIGQISSEVPQNLSASRPQDRQFILSSKKLLLSDSGFYLCAWRIGGDTGELFFGEGSRLTVL.

The rearrangement links TRBV6-5 to TRBJ1-4; 7 positions match TRBD1. Per germline, CDR1 MNHEY and CDR2 SVGAGI. Trimming removed 5 bases from V and 4 bases from J; junction bases left unmatched: 7. This CDR3 spans 15 amino acids. DNA of the CDR3: TGTGCCAGCAGTACCAAGGGACAGATTAATGAAAAACTGTTTTTT. This gives the protein CASSTKGQINEKLFF.

This sequence joins TRBV27 and TRBJ1-4; TRBD1 might be the D (6 bases). The germline gives CDR1 MNHEY, CDR2 SMNVEV (reference sequence). This CDR3 contains 15 residues. V lost 4 bases and J lost 7, with 16 bases in between. The DNA of the CDR3 is TGTGCCAGCAGTTCGCCAGGGGATGTGGGTGAAAAACTGTTTTTT. It specifies CASSSPGDVGEKLFF.

This clone appeared once. V is TRBV6-5 and J is TRBJ2-7; D remains ambiguous. This CDR3 is built from 14 residues. The germline V gene encodes CDR1 MNHEY and CDR2 SVGAGI. Between the trimmed V and J ends, which lost 0 bases and 3 bases, there was a span of 9 bases. The CDR3 sequence: CASSYSRHRYEQYF. In DNA form, the CDR3 reads TGTGCCAGCAGTTACTCGAGACATCGCTACGAGCAGTACTTC.

The genes are TRBV5-1 and TRBJ2-5, with 8 positions matching TRBD2. V dropped 4 bases and J dropped 5; count of bases not matched to a gene: 13. This CDR3 spans 16 amino acids. Germline values: CDR1 SGHRS, CDR2 YFSETQ. The CDR3 sequence is CASSHGSGGPGETQYF. DNA of the CDR3: TGCGCCAGCAGCCACGGATCGGGAGGGCCTGGGGAGACCCAGTACTTC.

For this clone: At one end the junction does not follow the germline gene, possibly because of a read error. This chain uses TRBV6-1 with TRBJ1-6; D is unclear. The CDR3 sequence is 14 residues long. Per the germline V gene, CDR1 is MNHNS and CDR2 is SASEGT. CDR3 in DNA: TGTGCCAGCAGGGAAGATTCCACAAGTTCACCCCTCCACTTT. Translated: CASREDSTSSPLHF.

This chain joins TRBV19 and TRBJ2-1, with TRBD2 matching 7 bases. This CDR3 spans 16 amino acids. The germline V gene has CDR1 LNHDA and CDR2 SQIVND (reference sequence). V lost 3 bases and J lost 7; bases outside the gene matches: 12. This CDR3 reads CASSMAWEGAGNEQFF. CDR3 sequence (DNA): TGTGCCAGTAGTATGGCCTGGGAGGGAGCTGGAAATGAGCAGTTCTTC.

The chain is built from TRBV27 and TRBJ2-3; 13 nucleotides agree with TRBD2. This CDR3 is 17 amino acids long. With V trimmed by 5 bases and J by 4 bases, 9 bases remained unmatched. The germline V gene has CDR1 MNHEY and CDR2 SMNVEV (reference sequence). The CDR3 spells CASSPDYGLAGADTQYF. The CDR3 coding sequence is TGTGCCAGCAGTCCGGATTACGGACTAGCGGGAGCAGATACGCAGTATTTT.

This clone was observed a few times. The genes are TRBV15 and TRBJ2-1, with 8 bases aligning to TRBD2. CDR1 and CDR2 from the germline V gene are LNHNV and YYDKDF (reference sequence). V was pared by 0 bases and J by 4 bases, with 5 bases of the junction left unmatched. The CDR3 sequence is 16 residues long. The CDR3 spells CATSRDAGGPYNEQFF. The CDR3 nucleotides are TGTGCCACCAGCAGAGATGCGGGAGGACCTTACAATGAGCAGTTCTTC.

The V call is TRBV14, the J call TRBJ2-6, with D unresolved. Germline CDR1 and CDR2: SGHDN and FVKESK. Trimming removed 6 bases at V and 4 bases at J, with 7 bases between. The CDR3 totals 13 residues. The CDR3 is CASSPRGANVLTF. In DNA, the CDR3 is TGTGCCAGCAGTCCCAGAGGGGCCAACGTCCTGACTTTC.

V is TRBV27 and J is TRBJ2-1, with a possible D match to TRBD2 (5 bases). With 4 bases removed from V and 0 bases from J, the gap between germline ends came to 13 bases. CDR3 length: 16 amino acids. Germline V gene lookup returns CDR1 MNHEY and CDR2 SMNVEV (reference sequence). The CDR3 coding sequence is TGTGCCAGCAGTTCCCCCTCCGGGGACTCCTACAATGAGCAGTTCTTC. It codes for CASSSPSGDSYNEQFF.

For the CDR3, the DNA is TGTGCCAGCAGTTCCAGCGGGAGTAAGGGTTACGAGCAGTACTTC. Protein sequence: CASSSSGSKGYEQYF. The rearrangement links TRBV27 to TRBJ2-7; 8 bases match TRBD2. The CDR3 sequence is 15 residues long. Losses at the gene ends were 4 bases for V and 4 bases for J; bases not matched to a gene: 9. Germline lookup yields CDR1 MNHEY and CDR2 SMNVEV (reference sequence).